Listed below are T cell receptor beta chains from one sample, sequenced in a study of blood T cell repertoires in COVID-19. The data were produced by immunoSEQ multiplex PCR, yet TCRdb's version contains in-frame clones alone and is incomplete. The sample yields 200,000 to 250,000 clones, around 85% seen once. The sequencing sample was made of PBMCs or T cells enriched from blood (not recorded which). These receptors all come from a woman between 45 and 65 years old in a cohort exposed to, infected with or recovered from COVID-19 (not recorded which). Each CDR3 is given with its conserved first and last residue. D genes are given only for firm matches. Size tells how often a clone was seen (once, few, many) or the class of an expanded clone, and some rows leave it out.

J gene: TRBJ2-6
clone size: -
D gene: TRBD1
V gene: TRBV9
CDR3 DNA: TGTGCCAGCAGCCTTACAGGGGGATCTGGGGCCAACGTCCTGACTTTC
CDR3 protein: CASSLTGGSGANVLTF

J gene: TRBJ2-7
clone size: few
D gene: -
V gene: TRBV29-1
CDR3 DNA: TGCAGCGCAGCATATCACTACGAGCAGTACTTC
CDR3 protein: CSAAYHYEQYF

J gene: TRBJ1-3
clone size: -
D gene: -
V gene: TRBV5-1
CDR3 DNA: TGCGCCAGCAGCGTGGAACTTAGCTCTGGAAACACCATATATTTT
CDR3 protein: CASSVELSSGNTIYF

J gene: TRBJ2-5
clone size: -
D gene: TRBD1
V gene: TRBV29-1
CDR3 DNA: TGCAGCGTGTGGGCAGACAGGGGCTTCCAAGAGACCCAGTACTTC
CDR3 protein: CSVWADRGFQETQYF

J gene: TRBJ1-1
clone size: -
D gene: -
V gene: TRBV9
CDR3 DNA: TGTGCCAGCAGCGTAGACGCATCGGTCGGGAACACTGAAGCTTTCTTT
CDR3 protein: CASSVDASVGNTEAFF

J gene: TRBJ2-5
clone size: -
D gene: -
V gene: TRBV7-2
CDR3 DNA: TGTGCCAGCACCCCAGGATTGTTCCGGGAGACCCAGTACTTC
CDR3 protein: CASTPGLFRETQYF

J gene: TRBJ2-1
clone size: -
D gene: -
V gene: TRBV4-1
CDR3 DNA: TGCGCCAGCAGCCATAATGAGCTTACTGGTGAGCAGTTCTTC
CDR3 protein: CASSHNELTGEQFF

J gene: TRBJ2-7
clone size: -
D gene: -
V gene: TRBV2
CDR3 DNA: TGTGCCAGCAGGGACAGAACTAAGCTTGAGAGTGGACAATCCTACGAGCAGTACTTC
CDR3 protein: CASRDRTKLESGQSYEQYF

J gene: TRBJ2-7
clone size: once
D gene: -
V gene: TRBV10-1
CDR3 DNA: TGCGCCAGCAGTGAAACAGGACCTCCATCCTACGAGCAGTACTTC
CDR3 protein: CASSETGPPSYEQYF

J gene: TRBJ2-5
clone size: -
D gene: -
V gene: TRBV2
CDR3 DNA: TGTGCCAGCATTACGACCGGGACAACCTGGGAGACCCAGTACTTC
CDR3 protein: CASITTGTTWETQYF

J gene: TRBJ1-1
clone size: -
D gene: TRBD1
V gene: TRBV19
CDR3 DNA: TGTGCCAGCCTCCTACAGGGGGCTAGGACTGAAGCTTTCTTT
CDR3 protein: CASLLQGARTEAFF

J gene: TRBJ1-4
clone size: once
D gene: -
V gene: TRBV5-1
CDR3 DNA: TGCGCCAGCAGCGCCATACAGGGTAATCGTGAAAAACTGTTTTTT
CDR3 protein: CASSAIQGNREKLFF

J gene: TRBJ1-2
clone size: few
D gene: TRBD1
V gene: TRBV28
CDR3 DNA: TGTGCCAGCAGTCCCCGATATGAACGGGACAGGGTGTACTATGGCTACACCTTC
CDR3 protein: CASSPRYERDRVYYGYTF

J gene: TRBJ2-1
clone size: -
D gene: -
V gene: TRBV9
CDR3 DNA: TGTGCCAGCAGCGTTTCGGGTCCCGGCTACAATGAGCAGTTCTTC
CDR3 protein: CASSVSGPGYNEQFF

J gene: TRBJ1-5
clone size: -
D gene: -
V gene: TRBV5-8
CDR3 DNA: TGTGCCAGCAGCGGGTTGGAGGGCGGTCAGCCCCAGCATTTT
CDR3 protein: CASSGLEGGQPQHF

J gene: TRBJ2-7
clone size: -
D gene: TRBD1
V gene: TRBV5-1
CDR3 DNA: TGCGCCAGCAGCTTGGCGGCAGGGGGTGGGTCAGGGGAGCAGTACTTC
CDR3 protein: CASSLAAGGGSGEQYF

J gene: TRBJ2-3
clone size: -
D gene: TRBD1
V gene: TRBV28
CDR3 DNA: TGTGCCAGCAGTACCAGACAGGGGAGGACGCAGTATTTT
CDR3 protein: CASSTRQGRTQYF

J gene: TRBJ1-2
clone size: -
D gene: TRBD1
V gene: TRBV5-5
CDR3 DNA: TGTGCCAGCAGCATACCCGGGACAGGGGGTTATGGCTACACCTTC
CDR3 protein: CASSIPGTGGYGYTF

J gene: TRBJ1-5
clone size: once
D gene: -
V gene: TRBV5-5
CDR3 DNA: TGTGCCAGCAGCTTGGGGGACTTTAATCAGCCCCAGCATTTT
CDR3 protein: CASSLGDFNQPQHF

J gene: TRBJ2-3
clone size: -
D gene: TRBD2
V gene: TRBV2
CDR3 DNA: TGTGTTTGCGGGGGGGGGTCAGATACGCAGTATTTT
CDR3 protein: CVCGGGSDTQYF

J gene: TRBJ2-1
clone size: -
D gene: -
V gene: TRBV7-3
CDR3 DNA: TGTGCCAGCAGCCCCTCCCGGGACAATGAGCAGTTCTTC
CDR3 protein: CASSPSRDNEQFF

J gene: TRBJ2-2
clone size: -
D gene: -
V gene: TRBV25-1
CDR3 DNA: TGTGCCAGCAGTCGGGGGGCAGGGGCGAAGTCCGGGGAGCTGTTTTTT
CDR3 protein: CASSRGAGAKSGELFF

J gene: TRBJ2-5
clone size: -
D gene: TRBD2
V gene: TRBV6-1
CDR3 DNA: TGTGCCAGCAGTGAAGGGCTAGCGGGGCCCCAAGAGACCCAGTACTTC
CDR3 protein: CASSEGLAGPQETQYF

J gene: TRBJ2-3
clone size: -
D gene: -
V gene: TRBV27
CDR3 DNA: TGTGCCAGTAGCGGTACCGTTTCGGGATATACGCAGTATTTT
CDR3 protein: CASSGTVSGYTQYF

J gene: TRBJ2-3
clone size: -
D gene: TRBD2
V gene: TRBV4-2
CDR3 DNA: TGTGCCAGCAGCCCCGGACTAGGTGAAGATACGCAGTATTTT
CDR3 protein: CASSPGLGEDTQYF

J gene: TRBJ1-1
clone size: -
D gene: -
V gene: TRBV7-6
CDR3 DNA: TGTGCCAGCAGCAGAGCCGGGACTGTGAACACTGAAGCTTTCTTT
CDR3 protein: CASSRAGTVNTEAFF

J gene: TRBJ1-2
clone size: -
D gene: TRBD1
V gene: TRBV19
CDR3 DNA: TGTGCCAGTACCCCCCAGAGGACAGGGGGAGTCGGCTACACCTTC
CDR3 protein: CASTPQRTGGVGYTF

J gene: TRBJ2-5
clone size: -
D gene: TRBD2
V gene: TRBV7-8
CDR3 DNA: TGTGCCAGCAGCTCCGGAAGGTCGGGGGGGCGGGAGACCCAGTACTTC
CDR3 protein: CASSSGRSGGRETQYF

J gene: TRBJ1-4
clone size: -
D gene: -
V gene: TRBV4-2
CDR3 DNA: TGTGCCAGCAGCCAAGAAGTGGCCGCAACTAATGAAAAACTGTTTTTT
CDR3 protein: CASSQEVAATNEKLFF

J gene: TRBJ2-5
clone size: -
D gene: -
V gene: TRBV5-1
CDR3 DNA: TGCGCCAGCAGCTTGGGTTTCCGGGTGAGGGAGACCCAGTACTTC
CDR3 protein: CASSLGFRVRETQYF

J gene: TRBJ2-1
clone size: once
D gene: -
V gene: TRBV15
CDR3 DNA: TGTGCCACCAGCAGAGAGGGGGGGCACTACAATGAGCAGTTCTTC
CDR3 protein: CATSREGGHYNEQFF

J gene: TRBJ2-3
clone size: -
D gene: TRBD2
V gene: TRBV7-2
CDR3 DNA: TGTGCCAGCAGCTTAGGGCTAGCGGGGGGGACAGATACGCAGTATTTT
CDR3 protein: CASSLGLAGGTDTQYF

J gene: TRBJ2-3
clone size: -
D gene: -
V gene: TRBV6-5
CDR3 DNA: TGTGCCAGCAGCCCCTCGACTGGCGGGGCCCGACAGTATTTT
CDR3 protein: CASSPSTGGARQYF

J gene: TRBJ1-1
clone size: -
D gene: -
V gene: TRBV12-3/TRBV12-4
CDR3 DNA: TGTGCCAGCAGTTTATCAAGGGAGGCTGAAGCTTTCTTT
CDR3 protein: CASSLSREAEAFF